These 5 T cell receptor beta chains came from one sample sequenced in a study of CD8 T cells in ankylosing spondylitis. TCRdb passed the 5' RACE reads through MiXCR, listing each CDR3 protein once. The sample records fewer than 250,000 distinct CDR3 sequences, approximately 16% being singletons. Findings and caveats of the study: Blood from ankylosing spondylitis patients appeared to carry a characteristic roughly eight-variant TCR beta motif.

The antigens these receptors bind are not known. The source material was blood, either unsorted or a sorted T cell fraction (not recorded which). The receptors were sampled from a male donor with ankylosing spondylitis.

This chain connects TRBV4-2 to TRBJ2-3, with D perhaps matching TRBD2 (5 bases). The CDR3 runs 15 residues. V shed 8 bases and J shed 0 bases, with 15 bases lying between them. Germline V lookup: CDR1 LGHNA, CDR2 YNFKEQ. The CDR3 protein is CASSSQSGSTDTQYF. The CDR3 nucleotides read TGTGCCAGCTCGAGCCAAAGCGGAAGCACAGATACGCAGTATTTT.

The rearrangement joins TRBV7-9 to TRBJ2-7; 7 nucleotides agree with TRBD1. The CDR3 extends over 17 amino acids. Germline V gene data show CDR1 as SEHNR and CDR2 as FQNEAQ (reference sequence). V dropped 1 base and J dropped 0; count of bases not matched to a gene: 9. The CDR3 region has the DNA TGTGCCAGCAGCTTAGTGATAGGGGGCATAAGCTCCTACGAGCAGTACTTC. This encodes CASSLVIGGISSYEQYF.

This clonotype was observed a handful of times. The chain links TRBV3-1 to TRBJ2-5; D call uncertain. Looked up from germline, CDR1 is LGHDT and CDR2 is YNNKEL (reference sequence). Trimming stripped 3 bases from V and 1 base from J, with 12 bases between. CDR3 length: 15 amino acids. The CDR3: CASSHTRLIQETQYF. In DNA, the CDR3 is TGTGCCAGCAGCCACACTCGACTGATCCAAGAGACCCAGTACTTC.

The J gene is TRBJ1-1, the V gene TRBV5-5, with no clear D. The ends were cut back, 4 bases at V and 8 bases at J, with 15 bases in the middle. CDR3 length: 13 residues. Germline assignment: CDR1 SGHKS and CDR2 YYEKEE (reference sequence). The chain's CDR3 is CASSQGPGNEAFF. DNA of the CDR3: TGTGCCAGCAGCCAAGGGCCGGGTAACGAAGCTTTCTTT.

This clonotype was recorded a few times. This chain connects TRBV5-8 to TRBJ2-7; tentatively, D is TRBD1 (7 bases). CDR1 is SGHTS, CDR2 YDEGEE, per germline. The CDR3 has 13 amino acids. Between the trimmed V and J ends, which lost 4 bases and 6 bases, there was a span of 14 bases. The DNA of the CDR3 is TGTGCCAGCAGCGCGGGACAGTTCGGCGAGCAGTACTTC. Its translation: CASSAGQFGEQYF.